These 22 T cell receptor beta chains came from one sample sequenced in a study of blood T cells in healthy people across ages. A second 7 to 11 cycle PCR used barcoded and J-beta primers. TCRdb re-called the 5' RACE reads with MiXCR, one entry per CDR3 protein. The sample gives about 1.8 million distinct CDR3 sequences, approximately 50% of which show up once; over 2% is in the top ten. The sequencing input was blood. The receptor set was obtained from a woman in her thirties or forties in good health.

This clonotype has a single count. This may be a read error, as it is one base from a much larger clone. The chain links TRBV2 to TRBJ2-5, with D perhaps matching TRBD1 (6 bases). CDR1 is SNHLY, CDR2 FYNNEI, per germline. CDR3 size: 13 residues. V lost 5 bases and J lost 9, with 16 bases in between. The CDR3 sequence is CASSPDRAGAQYF. DNA for the CDR3: TGTGCCAGCAGTCCGGACCGCGCAGGGGCCCAGTACTTC.

CDR3 residues: CASSFMLGTDTQYF. The CDR3, as DNA: TGCGCCAGCAGCTTTATGCTTGGCACAGATACGCAGTATTTT. The genes are TRBV5-1 and TRBJ2-3; D remains ambiguous. With 2 bases removed from V and 1 base from J, the gap between germline ends came to 8 bases. CDR3 length: 14 residues. Germline-derived CDR1 and CDR2 are SGHRS and YFSETQ.

The chain recombines TRBV5-6 with TRBJ2-5; the D gene is possibly TRBD1 (6 bases). Germline lookup yields CDR1 SGHDT and CDR2 YYEEEE. Trimming stripped 1 base from V and 3 bases from J, with 13 bases between. The CDR3 covers 15 residues. This CDR3 is CASSLTQGREETQYF. The DNA for the CDR3 is TGTGCCAGCAGCTTGACGCAGGGGAGAGAAGAGACCCAGTACTTC.

In this sample, this clonotype turned up a few times. The chain employs TRBV20-1 and TRBJ2-1, with D possibly called TRBD1 or TRBD2 (5 bases each). This CDR3 comprises 15 residues. V was pared by 0 bases and J by 10 bases, with 19 bases between. Per the germline V gene, CDR1 is DFQATT and CDR2 is SNEGSKA (reference sequence). The CDR3 region is CSAREGSGKSGEQFF. In DNA form, the CDR3 reads TGCAGTGCTAGAGAGGGATCAGGGAAATCGGGAGAGCAGTTCTTC.

The chain employs TRBV29-1 and TRBJ2-7, with a weak D call TRBD2 (7 bases). The germline CDR1 and CDR2 sequences are SQVTM and ANQGSEA. This CDR3 has 13 amino acids. Trimming removed 3 bases from V and 7 bases from J, with 16 bases in between. The DNA of the CDR3 is TGCAGCGTTGACAGGGGAGGGCACAATGAGCAGTACTTC. Translating gives CSVDRGGHNEQYF.

This chain uses TRBV4-3 with TRBJ2-4, with D perhaps matching TRBD2 (7 bases). Trimming removed 2 bases from V and 5 bases from J, with 16 bases in between. Germline CDR1 reads LGHNA; CDR2 reads YSLEER. This CDR3 spans 16 amino acids. The CDR3 sequence is CASSQIEGGPENIQYF. CDR3 nucleotides: TGCGCCAGCAGCCAAATAGAGGGGGGGCCGGAAAACATTCAGTACTTC.

This clonotype occurred a few times. The CDR3 DNA sequence: TGCAGCGTTGAAAAGGGGGGAGGCTACACCTTC. This codes for CSVEKGGGYTF. This chain links TRBV29-1 with TRBJ1-2; a possible D gene is TRBD1 (6 bases). Germline V gene lookup returns CDR1 SQVTM and CDR2 ANQGSEA. This CDR3 has 11 residues. Trimming stripped 2 bases from V and 8 bases from J, with 9 bases between. The full variable domain, with the rest looked up from reference TRBV29-1 and TRBJ1-2, is SAVISQKPSRDICQRGTSLTIQCQVDSQVTMMFWYRQQPGQSLTLIATANQGSEATYESGFVIDKFPISRPNLTFSTLTVSNMSPEDSSIYLCSVEKGGGYTFGSGTRLTVV.

This chain uses TRBV4-1 with TRBJ2-5, with D maybe TRBD1 (5 bases). CDR3 length: 16 amino acids. With 0 bases removed from V and 1 base from J, the gap between germline ends came to 12 bases. Germline values: CDR1 MGHRA, CDR2 YSYEKL. The CDR3 DNA is TGCGCCAGCAGCCAAGATTGGCAGGGCACCCAAGAGACCCAGTACTTC. Encoded protein: CASSQDWQGTQETQYF.

The V and J genes are TRBV4-1 and TRBJ2-4, with 10 bases identical to TRBD1. The J call is in doubt because the DNA end fits TRBJ2-7 better. The germline V gene encodes CDR1 MGHRA and CDR2 YSYEKL. The CDR3 extends over 14 amino acids. The DNA for the CDR3 is TGCGCCAGCAGTGCGGCGACAGGGGGCCACGAGCAGTACTTC. Protein sequence: CASSAATGGHEQYF.

This clonotype was picked up one time. This chain connects TRBV28 to TRBJ2-3; D not resolved. V was clipped by 4 bases and J by 6 bases, with 8 bases between them. Per germline, CDR1 MDHEN and CDR2 SYDVKM. The CDR3 runs 12 residues. This CDR3 reads CASSYPKDTQYF. The DNA for the CDR3 is TGTGCCAGCAGTTACCCCAAGGATACGCAGTATTTT.

The rearrangement uses TRBV6-1 and TRBJ2-5; 8 bases align to TRBD2. The germline gives CDR1 MNHNS, CDR2 SASEGT. The CDR3 runs to 16 residues. V trimming: 2 bases; J trimming: 3 bases; junction bases outside the gene matches: 8. The CDR3 here is CASSERKAGVKETQYF. CDR3 coding DNA: TGTGCCAGCAGTGAAAGGAAAGCGGGGGTCAAAGAGACCCAGTACTTC.

This clonotype was seen only a few times. This could be a read error, since a much larger clone is one nucleotide away. The V gene is TRBV28, the J gene TRBJ2-1; D call uncertain. The V end was cut by 5 bases, the J end by 9 bases, with 8 bases between. CDR1 MDHEN and CDR2 SYDVKM come from the germline V gene. CDR3 size: 11 residues. CDR3: CASSSRAEQFF. The CDR3 region has the DNA TGTGCCAGCAGTAGTAGGGCTGAGCAGTTCTTC.

This clonotype was observed a handful of times. CDR3 nucleotide sequence: TGTGCCACCAGTGCCCCCCGCGCACCCTACGAGCAGTACTTC. This sequence encodes CATSAPRAPYEQYF. The chain is built from TRBV24-1 and TRBJ2-7; D unresolved. Trimming took off 5 bases at V and 2 bases at J, with 12 bases between the two ends. The CDR3 is made up of 14 amino acids. Germline V CDR1 and CDR2: KGHDR, SFDVKD.

This clonotype appeared a single time. No conserved phenylalanine or tryptophan ends this CDR3, so it is likely a read error. The chain is built from TRBV25-1 and TRBJ2-7; 10 bases are shared with TRBD1. This CDR3 spans 17 amino acids. V trimming: 3 bases; J trimming: 3 bases; junction bases outside the gene matches: 11. CDR1 and CDR2 from the germline V gene are MGHDK and SYGVNS. For the CDR3, the DNA is TGTGCCAGCAGTGACTGGGACAGGGGCTCCCTATACTACGAGCAGTACTTG. Translation gives CASSDWDRGSLYYEQYL.

Of note for this clonotype: Given a much more abundant clone one base away, this may be a read error. The V gene is TRBV6-5, the J gene TRBJ2-3; tentatively, D is TRBD1 (5 bases). V gave up 7 bases and J gave up 3 bases, with 14 bases separating them. Germline lookup yields CDR1 MNHEY and CDR2 SVGAGI. The CDR3 has 14 residues. CDR3 protein: CASIGTGRTDTQYF. The DNA of the CDR3 is TGTGCCAGCATTGGTACAGGACGGACAGATACGCAGTATTTT.

Worth noting for this clonotype: One end of the junction does not line up with germline, which may come from a read error. This rearrangement joins TRBV20-1 to TRBJ1-2, with D unresolved. CDR1 DFQATT and CDR2 SNEGSKA come from the germline V gene (reference sequence). The CDR3 contains 14 residues. CDR3 nucleotides: TGCAGTGCTGGAGATTCCGAGCAGATATATGGCTACACCTTC. This encodes CSAGDSEQIYGYTF.

The chain uses TRBV7-9 and TRBJ1-6, with D perhaps TRBD1 (5 bases). CDR1 is SEHNR and CDR2 is FQNEAQ in the germline V gene (reference sequence). This CDR3 comprises 12 residues. V lost 5 bases, J lost 8 bases, and 7 bases lay in between. The CDR3 DNA follows: TGTGCCAGCAGCGTGACAGATTCACCCCTCCACTTT. It specifies CASSVTDSPLHF.

This clonotype was seen more than once but under ten times. The V and J genes are TRBV5-4 and TRBJ2-1; D remains unclear. Trimming removed 1 base at V and 3 bases at J, with 11 bases between. This CDR3 region has 15 residues. Germline lookup yields CDR1 SGHNT and CDR2 YYREEE (reference sequence). Here the CDR3 reads CASSLSGQVYNEQFF. CDR3 DNA sequence: TGTGCCAGCAGCTTGTCAGGCCAAGTCTACAATGAGCAGTTCTTC.

This clonotype has only a few counts. This chain uses TRBV7-2 with TRBJ2-5, with 7 bases lining up with TRBD2. CDR3 length: 16 residues. The germline gives CDR1 SGHTA, CDR2 FQGNSA. The junction had 12 bases not matched to a gene; V was cut back by 1 base and J by 7 bases. The CDR3 is CASSLDSGGIRGTQYF. The CDR3 DNA sequence: TGTGCCAGCAGCTTAGACTCGGGGGGTATAAGAGGGACCCAGTACTTC.

The chain joins TRBV6-6 to TRBJ2-5, with D possibly called TRBD1 or TRBD2 (5 bases each). Germline loops: CDR1 MNHNY, CDR2 SVGAGI (reference sequence). V lost 7 bases and J lost 5, with 23 bases in between. CDR3 length: 16 amino acids. The CDR3 bases are TGTGCCAGCACTATACTGCCGGGACCTCAAATGGAGACCCAGTACTTC. Translated, it gives CASTILPGPQMETQYF.

In the case of this clonotype: The junction does not match germline at one end; this may be a read error. V gene TRBV6-5 combines with J gene TRBJ2-3; perhaps TRBD2 as D (7 bases). This CDR3 is 16 amino acids long. Per germline, CDR1 MNHEY and CDR2 SVGAGI. DNA of the CDR3: TGTGGCAGCAGGAACCGGGGGGCACTCCCAGACTATACGCAGTATTTT. This codes for CGSRNRGALPDYTQYF.

The CDR3 is CASKEYNEQFF. In DNA form, the CDR3 reads TGTGCCAGCAAGGAGTACAATGAGCAGTTCTTC. The J gene is TRBJ2-1, the V gene TRBV6-2 or TRBV6-3, with D hard to call. Germline CDR1 is MNHEY and CDR2 is SVGEGT. V dropped 7 bases and J dropped 4 bases, with 5 bases sitting between them. There are 11 residues in the CDR3.